This T cell receptor beta chain is drawn from a study of CD8+CD57+ T cells in acquired aplastic anemia. Germline V gene sequence: CDR1 SGDLS, CDR2 YYNGEE. V gave up 4 bases and J gave up 2 bases; unmatched junction bases: 5. The CDR3 is 14 residues long. There are many counts of this clonotype. Its antigen is currently unknown. Overall study results and limits: It was found that roughly 31 CD8+ CDR3 sequences were shared between patients and controls.

Both TCR beta VDJ combination and CDR3 sequence profiling were carried out. Genomic DNA was the template for this profiling. TCRdb passed the reads through MiXCR, listing each CDR3 protein once. Altogether some 120,000 distinct CDR3 sequences are present, 48% being singletons, with the ten largest covering 2.5% to 3%. The sequence was obtained from a human donor in good health, serving as a control. Sequencing was carried out using sorted CD4+, CD8+, or CD8+CD57+ T cells (not recorded which) from PBMCs. The rearrangement joins TRBV9 to TRBJ2-7; 8 nucleotides match TRBD1. Here the CDR3 DNA reads TGTGCCAGCAGCTCCGGACAGGGCCCCTACGAGCAGTACTTC. Amino acid sequence: CASSSGQGPYEQYF.